The entry below gives a single TCR beta chain sequence along with its context. The antigen is unknown. The protocol was immunoSEQ multiplex PCR, while the TCRdb copy is restricted to in-frame clones and leaves out a portion. The sample shows approximately 70,000 clones, about 89% of them seen only once. This sample stems from a study of siplizumab effects on memory and regulatory T cells. Study-wide points: Siplizumab cultures yielded proliferating Tregs whose suppressive function was not confirmed. Reactions containing siplizumab showed mappable alloreactive CD4+ clones averaging around 70% Treg-derived, versus roughly 25% in controls. Roughly 80-97% of proliferating CD4+ or CD8+ clones defied assignment to a naive or memory phenotype. Memory cells seemed less diverse than naive T cells, which seemed major alloresponse contributors.

Germline V CDR1 and CDR2: LNHDA, SQIVND (reference sequence). The length of the CDR3 is 16 residues. Trimming took off 2 bases at V and 6 bases at J, with 18 bases between the two ends. The V gene is TRBV19, the J gene TRBJ2-3; D perhaps matches TRBD1 (5 bases). The clonotype comes from a human donor in good health. Specimen: CD8+ T cells sorted from blood. For the CDR3, the DNA is TGTGCCAGTAGTATATTGTTTGGTGGGGCCAGGGATACGCAGTATTTT. As protein: CASSILFGGARDTQYF.